A selection of T cell receptor beta chains follows, all from one sample in a study of blood T cell repertoires in COVID-19. Measured with immunoSEQ multiplex PCR; TCRdb has only the in-frame clones, and not every one. The data hold approximately 260,000 clones, with roughly 89% observed a single time. The specimen sequenced was PBMCs or T cells enriched from blood (not recorded which). Every receptor here comes from a woman aged 60-75 years who had recovered from COVID-19. Each CDR3 is given with its conserved first and last residue. Size is omitted from some rows. Given values are once, few, many or a class for expanded clones.

v_call: TRBV7-5; clone_size: .; cdr3_aa: CARSLTDRGNQPQHF
v_call: TRBV28; clone_size: .; cdr3_aa: CASSVPGGGTDTQYF
v_call: TRBV12-2; clone_size: .; cdr3_aa: CASRPGRVRGEQFF
v_call: TRBV6-4; clone_size: once; cdr3_aa: CASSVLAGSADTQYF
v_call: TRBV10-3; clone_size: once; cdr3_aa: CAISERDRANEQFF
v_call: TRBV5-8; clone_size: .; cdr3_aa: CASFRGETQYF
v_call: TRBV3-1/TRBV3-2; clone_size: .; cdr3_aa: CASSLDTQGAGGYTF
v_call: TRBV27; clone_size: .; cdr3_aa: CATPGGTSGNTIYF
v_call: TRBV27; clone_size: once; cdr3_aa: CASSPGTGGQKLFF
v_call: TRBV5-1; clone_size: .; cdr3_aa: CASSLDSAGNTIYF
v_call: TRBV4-1; clone_size: few; cdr3_aa: CASSQGLRYNEQFF
v_call: TRBV7-6; clone_size: .; cdr3_aa: CASSLGGYRGSQPQHF
v_call: TRBV7-2; clone_size: .; cdr3_aa: CASSSLDRELFF
v_call: TRBV13; clone_size: .; cdr3_aa: CASSFSQANKGSYEQYF
v_call: TRBV20-1; clone_size: .; cdr3_aa: CSASRGDTIYF
v_call: TRBV28; clone_size: .; cdr3_aa: CASRSANYGYTF
v_call: TRBV30; clone_size: .; cdr3_aa: CAWSAGAGTNEKLFF
v_call: TRBV12-3/TRBV12-4; clone_size: .; cdr3_aa: CASSKTTTYEQYF
v_call: TRBV28; clone_size: .; cdr3_aa: CASSPYRDGEKLFF
v_call: TRBV9; clone_size: .; cdr3_aa: CASSPRDIYGYTF
v_call: TRBV6-5; clone_size: .; cdr3_aa: CASSWTPNNEQFF
v_call: TRBV2; clone_size: .; cdr3_aa: CASTRGYGYTF
v_call: TRBV12-5; clone_size: .; cdr3_aa: CASGLVWKDRGEAFF
v_call: TRBV4-2; clone_size: .; cdr3_aa: CASSQEGVAGGWEQYF
v_call: TRBV10-3; clone_size: .; cdr3_aa: CAISGTELVLGANVLTF
v_call: TRBV5-1; clone_size: .; cdr3_aa: CASSLVGTGGAGYGYTF
v_call: TRBV5-1; clone_size: .; cdr3_aa: CASSVQGQGEKLFF
v_call: TRBV27; clone_size: .; cdr3_aa: CASSFTRAQETQYF
v_call: TRBV28; clone_size: .; cdr3_aa: CASSFLGQGYQETQYF
v_call: TRBV2; clone_size: .; cdr3_aa: CASSVGGRSYGYTF
v_call: TRBV4-1; clone_size: .; cdr3_aa: CASSQGRGQYGYTF
v_call: TRBV5-1; clone_size: .; cdr3_aa: CASGPLTGVGETQYF
v_call: TRBV3-1/TRBV3-2; clone_size: .; cdr3_aa: CASSPIAGARTDTQYF
v_call: TRBV5-3; clone_size: .; cdr3_aa: CARSPEGLAGAANTGELFF
v_call: TRBV6-5; clone_size: once; cdr3_aa: CASSYLSEGGYTF
v_call: TRBV5-5; clone_size: .; cdr3_aa: CASSSGEGLEAFF
v_call: TRBV3-1/TRBV3-2; clone_size: .; cdr3_aa: CASSQDGAGGRNTIYF
v_call: TRBV11-2; clone_size: .; cdr3_aa: CASSVGVGNSPLHF
v_call: TRBV30; clone_size: .; cdr3_aa: CASPGGGSDTQYF
v_call: TRBV28; clone_size: once; cdr3_aa: CASSTAGTGELEQYF
v_call: TRBV19; clone_size: .; cdr3_aa: CASKQYYGYTF
v_call: TRBV2; clone_size: .; cdr3_aa: CASSSWGGQETQYF
v_call: TRBV12-5; clone_size: .; cdr3_aa: CASGPGGDGGSGNTIYF
v_call: TRBV29-1; clone_size: .; cdr3_aa: CSVGPIRDKNTEAFF